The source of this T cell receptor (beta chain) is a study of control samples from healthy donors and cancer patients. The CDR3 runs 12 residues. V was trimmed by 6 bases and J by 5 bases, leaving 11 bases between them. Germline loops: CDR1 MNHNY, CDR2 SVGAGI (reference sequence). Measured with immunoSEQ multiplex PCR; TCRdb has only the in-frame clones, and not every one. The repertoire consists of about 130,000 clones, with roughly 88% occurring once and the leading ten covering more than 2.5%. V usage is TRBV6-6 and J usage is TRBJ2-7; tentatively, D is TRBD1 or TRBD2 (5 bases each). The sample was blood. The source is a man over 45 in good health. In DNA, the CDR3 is TGTGCCAGCAGGACCCGGGACCACGAGCAGTACTTC. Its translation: CASRTRDHEQYF.